A single sample gave rise to the 3 T cell receptor beta chains below, sequenced in a study of CXCR3-negative and CXCR3-positive naive CD8 T cells. Findings and limits, study-wide: When CXCR3-positive naive cells were set against CXCR3-negative naive cells, the former had more hydrophobic TRB CDR3s.

For these receptors, no antigen is known. UMI-labeled 5' RACE TRB cDNA libraries were prepared from the cells. Following a re-call of the 5' RACE reads, TCRdb has one entry per CDR3 protein and lacks DNA. This table lists some 120,000 distinct CDR3 sequences. The source material was naive CXCR3+ CD8+ T cells from blood. Subset noted: CD45RO-CCR7+CD27+CD95- naive CD8+ T cells expressing CXCR3 (TNR3+). Every receptor here comes from a human donor in good health. Some clones in this sample may be carry-over from other donors' samples.

V and J are TRBV7-9 and TRBJ1-1; the D gene TCRdb calls, TRBD1, cannot be checked with no DNA. Germline loops: CDR1 SEHNR, CDR2 FQNEAQ (reference sequence). This CDR3 has 13 residues. The CDR3 loop reads CASSLSRLDEAFF. Together with reference TRBV7-9 and TRBJ1-1, the CDR3 gives the full variable domain: DTGVSQNPRHKITKRGQNVTFRCDPISEHNRLYWYRQTLGQGPEFLTYFQNEAQLEKSRLLSDRFSAERPKGSFSTLEIQRTEQGDSAMYLCASSLSRLDEAFFGQGTRLTVV.

The rearrangement uses TRBV25-1 and TRBJ2-5; TCRdb lists TRBD1, though no DNA is available to test this call. The CDR3 runs 13 residues. In germline, CDR1 is MGHDK, CDR2 SYGVNS. CDR3 residues: CASTSGAEETQYF.

The V gene is TRBV7-6, the J gene TRBJ2-7. The CDR3 loop spans 13 amino acids. Germline CDR1 and CDR2: SGHVS and FNYEAQ. CDR3: CASSLEERYEQYF.